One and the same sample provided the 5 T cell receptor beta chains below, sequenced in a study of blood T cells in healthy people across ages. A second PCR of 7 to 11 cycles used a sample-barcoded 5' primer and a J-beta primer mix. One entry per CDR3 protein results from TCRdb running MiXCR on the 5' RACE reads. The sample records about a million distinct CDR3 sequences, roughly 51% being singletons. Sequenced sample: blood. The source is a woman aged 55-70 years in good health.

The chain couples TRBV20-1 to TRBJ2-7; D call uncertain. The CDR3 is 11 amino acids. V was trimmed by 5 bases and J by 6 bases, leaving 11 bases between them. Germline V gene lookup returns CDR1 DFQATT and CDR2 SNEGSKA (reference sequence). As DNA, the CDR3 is TGCAGTGCTCGCAGAGATGTCGAGCAGTACTTC. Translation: CSARRDVEQYF.

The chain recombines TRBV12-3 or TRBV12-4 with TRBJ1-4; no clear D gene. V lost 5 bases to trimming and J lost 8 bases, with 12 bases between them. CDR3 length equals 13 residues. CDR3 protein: CASSDSTREKLFF. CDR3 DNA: TGTGCCAGCAGTGACTCGACGAGGGAAAAACTGTTTTTT.

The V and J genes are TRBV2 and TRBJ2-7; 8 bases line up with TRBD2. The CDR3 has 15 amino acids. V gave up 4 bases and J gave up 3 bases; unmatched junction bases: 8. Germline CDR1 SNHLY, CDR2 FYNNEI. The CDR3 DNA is TGTGCCAGCAGTGGGGGACTAGTATGGGGCTACGAGCAGTACTTC. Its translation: CASSGGLVWGYEQYF.

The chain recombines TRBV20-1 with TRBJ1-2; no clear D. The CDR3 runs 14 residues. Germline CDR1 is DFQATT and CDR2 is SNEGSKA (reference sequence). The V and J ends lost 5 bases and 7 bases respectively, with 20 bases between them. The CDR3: CSAGLLPQRSGYTF. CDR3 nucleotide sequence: TGCAGTGCTGGTCTTCTCCCGCAGCGAAGTGGCTACACCTTC.

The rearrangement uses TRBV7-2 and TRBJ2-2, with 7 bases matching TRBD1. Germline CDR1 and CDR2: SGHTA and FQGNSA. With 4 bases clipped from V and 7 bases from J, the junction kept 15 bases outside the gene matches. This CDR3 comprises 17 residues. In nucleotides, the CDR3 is TGTGCCAGCAGCTCCGACAGGGAAATCATTTACCGCGGGGAGCTGTTTTTT. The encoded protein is CASSSDREIIYRGELFF.